This record concerns one TCR beta chain sequence. Its antigen remains unidentified. Data came from immunoSEQ multiplex PCR; TCRdb stores just in-frame clones and leaves some out. The profile covers about 41,000 clones, with roughly 83% appearing a single time and about 0.79% taken by the ten largest. The data derive from a study of memory CD4+ T cells and cytomegalovirus serostatus. Study context: Healthy Belgian adult donors included fewer than 10 CMV-positive and 24 CMV-negative people.

Single viable CD3+CD4+CD8-CD45RO+ cells were sorted as the memory CD4+ T cells. Donors' CMV status reflects serum IgG against pp150, pp28, p38, p52. CD4+ T cells were isolated by positive magnetic selection. Study conclusions and caveats: CD4+ memory repertoires contained about 40% of the roughly 150 reported CMV TCRbeta sequences.

The CDR3 spans 13 residues. Trimming cost V 3 bases and J 10 bases, with 12 bases left between them. CDR1 and CDR2 from the germline V gene are LGHNT and FRNRAP. Input material: memory CD4+ T cells from blood. The chain uses TRBV12-5 and TRBJ1-4, with D uncertain. The clonotype was recovered from an adult in good health and CMV-seronegative. The CDR3 bases are TGTGCTAGTGGTTTAGGCTGGGCTGGAAAACTGTTTTTT. This translates into CASGLGWAGKLFF.